What follows are 20 T cell receptor beta chains derived from one specimen sequenced in a study of OX40 agonist ivuxolimab in advanced cancers. Here immunoSEQ multiplex PCR was the method, and the copy in TCRdb shows in-frame clones only, minus some. This table holds more than 55,000 clones, 65% to 90% found once. Sample: CD4+ or CD8+ T cells sorted from blood, taken in a trial of the OX40 agonist ivuxolimab. Receptors were obtained from an adult with an advanced solid tumor such as melanoma, head and neck, liver or kidney cancer.

V is TRBV30 and J is TRBJ1-3, with TRBD1 as a possible D gene (5 bases). Trimming stripped 0 bases from V and 0 bases from J, with 21 bases between. This CDR3 comprises 19 residues. Germline CDR1 GTSNPN, CDR2 SVGIG (reference sequence). The CDR3 protein is CAWSVFFRTRRDSGNTIYF. The CDR3 region has the DNA TGTGCCTGGAGTGTATTTTTCCGGACAAGACGAGACTCTGGAAACACCATATATTTT.

This chain uses TRBV5-4 with TRBJ1-5; tentatively, D is TRBD1 (6 bases). CDR1 and CDR2 from the germline V gene are SGHNT and YYREEE (reference sequence). The CDR3 is 14 amino acids. V lost 0 bases and J 4 bases, leaving 8 bases between the germline ends. In nucleotides, the CDR3 is TGTGCCAGCAGCTTGGGACAGGCGAATCAGCCCCAGCATTTT. Its protein product is CASSLGQANQPQHF.

The genes are TRBV30 and TRBJ1-2; TRBD1 aligns across 7 bases. With 2 bases clipped from V and 13 bases from J, the junction kept 13 bases outside the gene matches. Germline lookup yields CDR1 GTSNPN and CDR2 SVGIG (reference sequence). The CDR3 extends over 13 amino acids. CDR3 protein: CAWSSPGQPRGTF. The CDR3 DNA reads as TGTGCCTGGAGTTCCCCGGGACAGCCTCGGGGCACCTTC.

The CDR3 reads CASRRDPLRGEQFF. CDR3 coding DNA: TGTGCCAGTAGAAGGGACCCCTTGAGAGGTGAGCAGTTCTTC. The chain combines TRBV19 with TRBJ2-1; D may correspond to TRBD1 or TRBD2 (5 bases each). Deletions cut 6 bases from V and 9 bases from J, with 18 bases between. CDR3 length: 14 amino acids. The germline gives CDR1 LNHDA, CDR2 SQIVND (reference sequence).

In this sample, this clone turned up a few times. V is TRBV5-6 and J is TRBJ1-6, with D uncertain. The germline V and J ends were trimmed by 6 bases and 8 bases, with 12 bases remaining between them. This CDR3 is 13 amino acids long. Germline-derived CDR1 and CDR2 are SGHDT and YYEEEE. DNA of the CDR3: TGTGCCAGCATCCCTTGGTGGGATTCACCCCTCCACTTT. It is translated as CASIPWWDSPLHF.

The V and J genes are TRBV18 and TRBJ1-1; possibly TRBD1 for D (5 bases). The germline gives CDR1 KGHSH, CDR2 LQKENI. This CDR3 region has 14 residues. Between the trimmed V and J ends, which lost 3 bases and 0 bases, there was a span of 8 bases. The CDR3 protein is CASSPQGMNTEAFF. The CDR3 nucleotides read TGTGCCAGCTCACCGCAGGGAATGAACACTGAAGCTTTCTTT. The full variable domain, with the rest looked up from reference TRBV18 and TRBJ1-1, is NAGVMQNPRHLVRRRGQEARLRCSPMKGHSHVYWYRQLPEEGLKFMVYLQKENIIDESGMPKERFSAEFPKEGPSILRIQQVVRGDSAAYFCASSPQGMNTEAFFGQGTRLTVV.

V is TRBV19 and J is TRBJ1-1; D is unclear. CDR3 length equals 15 residues. V lost 3 bases and J 1 base, leaving 12 bases between the germline ends. Germline loops: CDR1 LNHDA, CDR2 SQIVND (reference sequence). For the CDR3, the DNA is TGTGCCAGTAGTATTGGACTCTTTGCGAACACTGAAGCTTTCTTT. It yields the protein CASSIGLFANTEAFF.

The V gene is TRBV2, the J gene TRBJ2-1; 10 bases are a match to TRBD2. V was clipped by 3 bases and J by 8 bases; unmatched bases: 22. Germline values: CDR1 SNHLY, CDR2 FYNNEI. The CDR3 is made up of 20 amino acids. As DNA, the CDR3 is TGTGCCAGCAGTGATTTTTTGGGTCCGGAAAGCGGGGGGGCTTCCGATGAGCAGTTCTTC. It is translated as CASSDFLGPESGGASDEQFF.

The V and J genes are TRBV27 and TRBJ2-2; possible D gene TRBD2, 5 bases. Deletions cut 1 base from V and 5 bases from J, with 11 bases between. CDR1 and CDR2 from the germline V gene are MNHEY and SMNVEV (reference sequence). The CDR3 loop spans 15 amino acids. The CDR3 DNA follows: TGTGCCAGCAGTTTATTGGACTTGAGTACCGGGGAGCTGTTTTTT. This gives the protein CASSLLDLSTGELFF.

The chain has TRBV10-2 and TRBJ1-1; maybe TRBD1 (5 bases). Trimming stripped 3 bases from V and 11 bases from J, with 10 bases between. The CDR3 is made up of 11 amino acids. CDR1 is WSHSY and CDR2 is SAAADI in the germline V gene. This CDR3 is CASSDIGGAFF. CDR3 coding DNA: TGCGCCAGCAGTGATATTGGGGGGGCTTTCTTT.

The chain joins TRBV5-1 to TRBJ2-1; 14 bases line up with TRBD2. Trimming at V came to 4 bases and at J to 7 bases, leaving 13 bases not matched to a gene. Germline loops: CDR1 SGHRS, CDR2 YFSETQ. This CDR3 comprises 18 residues. CDR3 residues: CASSRRRLAGGPVNEQFF. CDR3 nucleotides: TGCGCCAGCAGCCGCCGAAGACTAGCGGGGGGGCCCGTAAATGAGCAGTTCTTC.

A few counts support this clone. The chain recombines TRBV29-1 with TRBJ1-4; tentative D call: TRBD1 (5 bases). This CDR3 is 13 amino acids long. V gave up 6 bases and J gave up 6 bases, with 14 bases separating them. Germline V gene lookup returns CDR1 SQVTM and CDR2 ANQGSEA. For the CDR3, the DNA is TGCAGCGTCGCGTCCTTAGGGGATGAAAAACTGTTTTTT. Its protein is CSVASLGDEKLFF.

This chain joins TRBV29-1 and TRBJ2-5; D remains unclear. Germline lookup yields CDR1 SQVTM and CDR2 ANQGSEA. This CDR3 has 12 residues. Between the trimmed V and J ends, which lost 1 base and 7 bases, there was a span of 10 bases. In DNA form, the CDR3 reads TGCAGCGTTGAAGGTAGTTCGGGGACCCAGTACTTC. It encodes CSVEGSSGTQYF.

This chain connects TRBV5-1 to TRBJ2-1; 8 bases map to TRBD1. After removal of 4 bases from V and 7 bases from J, the junction contained 10 bases not matched to a gene. The CDR3 is 15 residues long. Germline V CDR1 and CDR2: SGHRS, YFSETQ. CDR3 sequence reads: CASSLSGQGVNEQFF. The CDR3 coding sequence is TGCGCCAGCAGCCTCTCCGGACAGGGTGTGAATGAGCAGTTCTTC.

The chain has TRBV2 and TRBJ1-5; D not certain. Trimming cost V 6 bases and J 0 bases, with 6 bases left between them. From germline, CDR1 is SNHLY and CDR2 FYNNEI. This CDR3 has 13 amino acids. The CDR3 DNA follows: TGTGCCAGCAGGATCTATAGCAATCAGCCCCAGCATTTT. Translating it yields CASRIYSNQPQHF.

V usage is TRBV6-5 and J usage is TRBJ2-7; D is possibly TRBD1 (6 bases). Germline lookup yields CDR1 MNHEY and CDR2 SVGAGI. The V end was cut by 7 bases, the J end by 5 bases, with 15 bases between. The CDR3 sequence is 13 residues long. The CDR3 DNA reads as TGTGCCAGCACCCGAGTACAGGGAGACGAGCAGTACTTC. It translates to CASTRVQGDEQYF.

This chain joins TRBV28 and TRBJ1-4; D gene ambiguous. Germline lookup yields CDR1 MDHEN and CDR2 SYDVKM. V was shortened by 2 bases and J by 7 bases, with 11 bases between the two germline ends. The CDR3 totals 14 residues. The CDR3 here is CASSLGGLGEKLFF. Here the CDR3 DNA reads TGTGCCAGCAGTTTAGGTGGGCTCGGTGAAAAACTGTTTTTT.

The chain combines TRBV5-1 with TRBJ2-2; 7 bases match TRBD1. This CDR3 spans 17 amino acids. V was pared by 0 bases and J by 4 bases, with 9 bases of the junction left unmatched. Germline V CDR1 and CDR2: SGHRS, YFSETQ. The CDR3 sequence is CASSLVGLTGVTGELFF. The CDR3 bases are TGCGCCAGCAGCTTGGTGGGGCTAACAGGGGTCACCGGGGAGCTGTTTTTT. The variable domain in full, with the rest retrieved from reference TRBV5-1 and TRBJ2-2, is KAGVTQTPRYLIKTRGQQVTLSCSPISGHRSVSWYQQTPGQGLQFLFEYFSETQRNKGNFPGRFSGRQFSNSRSEMNVSTLELGDSALYLCASSLVGLTGVTGELFFGEGSRLTVL.

The chain has TRBV21-1 and TRBJ2-7. TRBV21-1 is shown as a pseudogene. This CDR3 comprises 15 residues. This CDR3 is CASRYGDQPPYEQYF. The CDR3 bases are TGTGCCAGCAGGTACGGGGACCAACCTCCCTACGAGCAGTACTTC.

This clone was observed a handful of times. The V call is TRBV18, the J call TRBJ1-5, with a possible D match to TRBD1 (6 bases). The CDR3 extends over 17 amino acids. Trimming took 3 bases from V and 5 from J, leaving 20 bases between them. From germline, CDR1 is KGHSH and CDR2 LQKENI. The CDR3 coding sequence is TGTGCCAGCTCACCCAGCCGCCAGGGGCGAATAGATCAGCCCCAGCATTTT. This gives the protein CASSPSRQGRIDQPQHF.